What follows are 22 T cell receptor beta chains derived from one specimen sequenced in a study of shared clonotypes between healthy human individuals. TCRdb's table, derived via immunoSEQ multiplex PCR, lists solely in-frame clones and lacks some. The sample lists roughly 1,000,000 clones, about 80% occurring once. Sequences were obtained from memory CD4+ T cells from PBMCs. The subset was: CD45RA-negative fraction. These receptors came from a man between 18 and 35 years old in good health. Some clones in this sample may be carry-over from other donors' samples.

V is TRBV4-3 and J is TRBJ1-5; the match to TRBD1 covers 8 bases. CDR3 length equals 15 residues. Germline assignment: CDR1 LGHNA and CDR2 YSLEER. The V and J ends lost 0 bases and 5 bases, in that order; junction bases with no gene match: 3. CDR3 nucleotide sequence: TGCGCCAGCAGCCAAGACAGGGGGCCCGATCAGCCCCAGCATTTT. This gives the protein CASSQDRGPDQPQHF.

The chain has TRBV7-6 and TRBJ1-1; maybe TRBD1 (5 bases). The CDR3 extends over 15 amino acids. Trimming pared 5 bases from V and 1 base from J, leaving 14 bases between. CDR1 is SGHVS, CDR2 FNYEAQ, per germline. The CDR3 sequence is CASSREAQGNTEAFF. CDR3 coding DNA: TGTGCCAGCAGCCGAGAGGCCCAGGGGAACACTGAAGCTTTCTTT.

The chain joins TRBV4-2 to TRBJ1-2; unclear D gene. Germline V gene data show CDR1 as LGHNA and CDR2 as YNFKEQ. The CDR3 spans 14 residues. Trimming cost V 3 bases and J 4 bases, with 12 bases left between them. The CDR3 loop reads CASSHAALGYGYTF. CDR3 coding DNA: TGTGCCAGCAGCCACGCGGCGCTTGGCTATGGCTACACCTTC.

The chain has TRBV7-9 and TRBJ2-4; D is possibly TRBD2 (7 bases). The CDR3 covers 19 residues. V was pared by 1 base and J by 1 base, with 20 bases between. CDR1 and CDR2 from the germline V gene are SEHNR and FQNEAQ (reference sequence). In DNA, the CDR3 is TGTGCCAGCAGCTTAGGGGAGGGCGTGGGGGCACGGGCCAAAAACATTCAGTACTTC. This encodes CASSLGEGVGARAKNIQYF.

V and J are TRBV14 and TRBJ1-1; the D gene is possibly TRBD1 (5 bases). In germline, CDR1 is SGHDN, CDR2 FVKESK. This CDR3 has 15 residues. V was shortened by 2 bases and J by 1 base, with 11 bases between the two germline ends. The CDR3 loop reads CASSQLGTANTEAFF. The CDR3 DNA follows: TGTGCCAGCAGCCAACTTGGGACGGCGAACACTGAAGCTTTCTTT.

The chain uses TRBV2 and TRBJ2-1; D may be TRBD1 (5 bases). Trimming took off 6 bases at V and 2 bases at J, with 14 bases between the two ends. CDR1 is SNHLY, CDR2 FYNNEI, per germline. This CDR3 is built from 15 residues. CDR3 coding DNA: TGTGCCAGCAGCCCGAGCAGGGAACCCTACAATGAGCAGTTCTTC. Its protein is CASSPSREPYNEQFF.

This clone was detected once. This chain joins TRBV2 and TRBJ2-1; 10 bases agree with TRBD2. With 4 bases clipped from V and 3 bases from J, the junction kept 6 bases outside the gene matches. Germline V gene data show CDR1 as SNHLY and CDR2 as FYNNEI. The CDR3 spans 16 residues. The CDR3 DNA reads TGTGCCAGCAGTGGGAGCGGGAGGGCCCTCTACAATGAGCAGTTCTTC. Translated: CASSGSGRALYNEQFF.

The J gene is TRBJ2-1, the V gene TRBV25-1, with 7 positions matching TRBD1. J lost 7 bases, V lost 2 bases, and 5 bases had no gene match. This CDR3 has 14 amino acids. CDR1 is MGHDK, CDR2 SYGVNS, per germline. The DNA of the CDR3 is TGTGCCAGCAGTGAAACGTCCAGGGGGAATGAGCAGTTCTTC. This codes for CASSETSRGNEQFF. The full variable domain, with the rest looked up from reference TRBV25-1 and TRBJ2-1, is EADIYQTPRYLVIGTGKKITLECSQTMGHDKMYWYQQDPGMELHLIHYSYGVNSTEKGDLSSESTVSRIRTEHFPLTLESARPSHTSQYLCASSETSRGNEQFFGPGTRLTVL.

The genes are TRBV9 and TRBJ2-7, with D uncertain. In germline, CDR1 is SGDLS, CDR2 YYNGEE. Trimming removed 4 bases from V and 0 bases from J, with 17 bases in between. CDR3 length: 16 amino acids. The CDR3 sequence: CASSTTTQTSSYEQYF. For the CDR3, the DNA is TGTGCCAGCAGCACTACGACCCAAACCAGCTCCTACGAGCAGTACTTC. Combining the CDR3 with reference TRBV9 and TRBJ2-7 gives the whole variable domain DSGVTQTPKHLITATGQRVTLRCSPRSGDLSVYWYQQSLDQGLQFLIQYYNGEERAKGNILERFSAQQFPDLHSELNLSSLELGDSALYFCASSTTTQTSSYEQYFGPGTRLTVT.

The chain couples TRBV28 to TRBJ1-1, with D possibly TRBD1 on 6 matching bases. V was shortened by 11 bases and J by 4 bases, with 14 bases between the two germline ends. The germline gives CDR1 MDHEN, CDR2 SYDVKM. The CDR3 is made up of 12 amino acids. CDR3 protein: CAGGDTRTEAFF. As DNA, the CDR3 is TGTGCCGGAGGGGACACACGCACTGAAGCTTTCTTT.

This clone was found once. The V and J genes are TRBV5-1 and TRBJ2-2, with D hard to call. The CDR3 is 14 residues long. V gave up 3 bases and J gave up 7 bases, with 13 bases separating them. The germline CDR1 and CDR2 sequences are SGHRS and YFSETQ. CDR3 nucleotide sequence: TGCGCCAGCAGCTCCCAAAGGAGTGACGGGGAGCTGTTTTTT. Protein: CASSSQRSDGELFF.

The CDR3 reads CASSSDGNTIYF. In DNA, the CDR3 is TGTGCCAGCAGCTCAGATGGAAACACCATATATTTT. This chain links TRBV11-2 with TRBJ1-3; the D is unclear. The CDR3 covers 12 residues. Trimming left V 4 bases short and J 3 bases short, with 4 bases between. CDR1 SGHAT and CDR2 FQNNGV come from the germline V gene.

This chain joins TRBV18 and TRBJ2-2; TRBD2 matches at 12 bases. Per the germline V gene, CDR1 is KGHSH and CDR2 is LQKENI. V lost 6 bases, J lost 5 bases, and 13 bases stayed unmatched. This CDR3 is 18 amino acids long. The CDR3 nucleotides read TGTGCCAGCTCGCACCGTCCTAGCGGGAGGGCCGATACCGGGGAGCTGTTTTTT. This translates into CASSHRPSGRADTGELFF.

In regard to this clone: The sample has other DNA sequences that encode this CDR3 too. The genes are TRBV9 and TRBJ2-7; 10 bases agree with TRBD1. The CDR3 contains 14 residues. Germline trimming cut 2 bases from V and 6 bases from J; bases unmatched to any gene: 5. Germline V gives CDR1 SGDLS, CDR2 YYNGEE. CDR3 protein: CASSVEDRGTEQYF. The CDR3 region has the DNA TGTGCCAGCAGCGTCGAGGACAGGGGGACCGAGCAGTACTTC.

The V gene is TRBV5-4, the J gene TRBJ1-1; maybe TRBD1 (5 bases). Trimming removed 0 bases at V and 6 bases at J, with 15 bases between. There are 15 residues in the CDR3. Germline lookup yields CDR1 SGHNT and CDR2 YYREEE (reference sequence). CDR3 protein: CASSLAGYNSAEAFF. The CDR3 coding sequence is TGTGCCAGCAGCTTGGCAGGGTACAATTCGGCTGAAGCTTTCTTT.

A word on this clone: Other DNA variants within this sample encode the same CDR3. This chain links TRBV18 with TRBJ2-7; 8 bases fit TRBD1. The CDR3 runs to 13 residues. CDR1 and CDR2 from the germline V gene are KGHSH and LQKENI. V was pared by 2 bases and J by 3 bases, with 0 bases of the junction left unmatched. The CDR3, as DNA: TGTGCCAGCTCACCAGGGACAGGCTACGAGCAGTACTTC. Its protein product is CASSPGTGYEQYF.

This clone was counted once. The same CDR3 can be traced to other DNA sequences in this sample. The chain is built from TRBV19 and TRBJ1-2, with D uncertain. V was shortened by 1 base and J by 5 bases, with 5 bases between the two germline ends. This CDR3 has 12 amino acids. Germline CDR1 and CDR2: LNHDA and SQIVND (reference sequence). CDR3 in amino acids: CASSIGPYGYTF. The DNA of the CDR3 is TGTGCCAGTAGTATAGGACCATATGGCTACACCTTC.

This clone is a singleton in its sample. The chain uses TRBV7-8 and TRBJ1-2; the D is unclear. The CDR3 consists of 17 residues. Per germline, CDR1 SGHVS and CDR2 FQNEAQ. Trimming left V 0 bases short and J 0 bases short, with 14 bases between. The CDR3 DNA sequence: TGTGCCAGCAGCTTAGCCCGGGCCCTACCTACTAACTATGGCTACACCTTC. It yields the protein CASSLARALPTNYGYTF.

The sample holds one count of this clone. Other DNA sequences from this sample encode an identical CDR3 as well. The chain links TRBV7-7 to TRBJ2-3, with D perhaps given as TRBD1 or TRBD2 (5 bases each). Germline V lookup: CDR1 SSHAT, CDR2 FNYEAQ (reference sequence). The V gene lost 5 bases and the J gene lost 0 bases, with 9 bases spanning the gap. CDR3 length: 14 amino acids. The CDR3 sequence: CASSRGQSTDTQYF. CDR3 sequence (DNA): TGTGCCAGCAGCCGGGGCCAAAGCACAGATACGCAGTATTTT.

The table lists this clone with a count of one. J is TRBJ2-3 and V is TRBV7-3; D possibly matches TRBD1 or TRBD2 (6 bases each). V lost 2 bases, J lost 3 bases, and 9 bases lay in between. The CDR3 runs to 14 residues. Looked up from germline, CDR1 is SGHTA and CDR2 is FQGTGA. The CDR3: CASSLGGQTDTQYF. Written as DNA, the CDR3 is TGTGCCAGCAGCTTAGGGGGGCAAACAGATACGCAGTATTTT.

The rearrangement links TRBV5-1 to TRBJ2-5; 9 bases match TRBD2. In germline, CDR1 is SGHRS, CDR2 YFSETQ. The CDR3 length is 17 residues. V shed 5 bases, J shed 2 bases, and the junction held 13 bases outside the gene matches. This chain's CDR3 is CASRGGLAGGTQETQYF. CDR3 nucleotide sequence: TGCGCCAGCAGGGGGGGACTAGCAGGAGGGACTCAAGAGACCCAGTACTTC.

The V and J genes are TRBV18 and TRBJ2-3; perhaps TRBD2 as D (7 bases). Deletions cut 3 bases from V and 0 bases from J, with 16 bases between. In germline, CDR1 is KGHSH, CDR2 LQKENI. The CDR3 is 17 amino acids. CDR3: CASSPDSGGLSTDTQYF. The DNA of the CDR3 is TGTGCCAGCTCACCGGACTCCGGGGGGCTTAGCACAGATACGCAGTATTTT.